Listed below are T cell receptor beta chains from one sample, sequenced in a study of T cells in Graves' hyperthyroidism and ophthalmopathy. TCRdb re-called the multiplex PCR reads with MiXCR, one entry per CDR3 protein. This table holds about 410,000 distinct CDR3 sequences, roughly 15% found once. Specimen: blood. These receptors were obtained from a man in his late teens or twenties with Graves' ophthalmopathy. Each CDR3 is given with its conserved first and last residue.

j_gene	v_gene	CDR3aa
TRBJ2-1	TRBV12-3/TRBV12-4	CASRGLAGNNEQFF
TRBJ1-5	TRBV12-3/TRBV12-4	CASRGTGRNQPQHF
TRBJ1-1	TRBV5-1	CASRNPGQNLYTEAFF
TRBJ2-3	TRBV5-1	CASSLEGRGTDTQYF
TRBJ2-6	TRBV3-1	CASTHLSGANVLTF
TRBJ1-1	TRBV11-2	CASSLVAAGTANTEAFF
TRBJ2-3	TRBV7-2	CASSSGTSGSADTQYF
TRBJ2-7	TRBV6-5	CASSYSGGGLFEQYF
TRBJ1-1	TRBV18	CASSPGRDNTEAFF
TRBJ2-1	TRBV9	CASSVIVSSNEQLF
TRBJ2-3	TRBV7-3	CASSLGTGLDTDTQYF
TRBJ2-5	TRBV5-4	CASRGIMGGETQYF
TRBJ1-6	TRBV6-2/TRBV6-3	CASSYPTRTVYRNSPLHF
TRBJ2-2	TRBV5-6	CASSLLQTTGELFF
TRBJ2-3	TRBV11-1	CASSWRAADTQYF
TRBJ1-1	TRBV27	CASNFRGGDTEAFF
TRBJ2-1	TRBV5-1	CASSLGQGVNGQFF
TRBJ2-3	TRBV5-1	CASSPGVGTDTQYF
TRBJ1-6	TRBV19	CASTSSYGTGSHNSPLHF
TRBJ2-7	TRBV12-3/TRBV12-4	CASSSPGLATWGSSYEQYF
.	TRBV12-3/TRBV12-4	CATSGIGAGNEQYF
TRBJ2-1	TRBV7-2	CASSYPGLAGYNEQFF
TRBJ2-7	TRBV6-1	CASRTEGAGRQYEQYF
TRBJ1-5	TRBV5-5	CASSLAPGINQPQHF
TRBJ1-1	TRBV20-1	CSATGTGGTEAFF
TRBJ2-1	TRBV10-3	CAIRPQSGKGLDEQFF
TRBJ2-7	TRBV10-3	CASRAGEEQYF
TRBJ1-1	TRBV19	CATSRIWTGPVEAFF
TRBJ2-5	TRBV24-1	CATSDPWTSGRNQETQYF
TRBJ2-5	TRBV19	CASSMDPETQYF
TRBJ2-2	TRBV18	CASSPAAPGELFF
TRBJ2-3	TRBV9	CASSVDRGWTDTQYF
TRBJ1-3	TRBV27	CASAPITSGGRNTIYF
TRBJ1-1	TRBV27	CASSYRGSTEAFF
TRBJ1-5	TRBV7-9	CASSPSDGPQHF
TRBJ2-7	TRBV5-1	CASSLRSPDRSEQYF
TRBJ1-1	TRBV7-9	CASSIHGGEGAFF
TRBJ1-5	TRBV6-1	CASSRGVKPQHF
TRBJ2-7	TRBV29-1	CSVEDLQDEQYF
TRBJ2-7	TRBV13	CASSLGPRTSGSHEQYF
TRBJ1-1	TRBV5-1	CASTQTGGYTEAFF
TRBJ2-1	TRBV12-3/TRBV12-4	CALLGGGLYNEQFF
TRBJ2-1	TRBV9	CASSVVIRAGGGSYNEQFF
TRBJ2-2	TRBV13	CASSPGQGFANTGELFF
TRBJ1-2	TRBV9	CASSEAEINYGYTF
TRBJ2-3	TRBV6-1	CASQFSSTDTQYF
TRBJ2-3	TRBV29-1	CSVEVLDPSLADTQYF
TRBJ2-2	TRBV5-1	CASSLTGLAGTGELFF
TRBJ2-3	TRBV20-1	CSANPGLAEDTQYF
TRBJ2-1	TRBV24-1	CATSDFRTGRDFF
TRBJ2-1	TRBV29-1	CSVVGTGYLNEQFF
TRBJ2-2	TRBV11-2	CAIRFGGRLGLMNTGELFF
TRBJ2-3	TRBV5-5	CASSLSVLATDTQYF
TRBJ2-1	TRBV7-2	CASSLSAHEQFF
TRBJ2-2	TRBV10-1	CASSETENTGELFF
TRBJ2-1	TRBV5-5	CASSWEAGQGINEQFF
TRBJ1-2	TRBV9	CASRAPTDNYGYTF
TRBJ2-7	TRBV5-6	CASSLGGLAGGSYEQYF